This TCR beta chain is from a study of cytomegalovirus exposure and HLA in healthy donors. Germline loops: CDR1 MNHEY, CDR2 SVGAGI. This CDR3 is 16 amino acids long. With V trimmed by 0 bases and J by 1 base, 0 bases remained unmatched. Vbeta (60) and Jbeta (13) primers were used in the PCR. Data came from immunoSEQ multiplex PCR; TCRdb stores just in-frame clones and leaves some out. The repertoire consists of more than 95,000 clones, with around a tenth occurring once and the leading ten covering 5.5% to 7.5%. This clone came up a few times. This sample includes further DNA sequences coding for the same CDR3.

The sample taken for sequencing was PBMCs. The J gene is TRBJ2-6, the V gene TRBV6-5; 7 bases line up with TRBD1. The TCR comes from a man aged 40-50 years in good health and CMV-seropositive. CDR3 DNA sequence: TGTGCCAGCAGTTACTCGACAGGGTCTGGGGCCAACGTCCTGACTTTC. Protein sequence: CASSYSTGSGANVLTF.